Detailed here is one TCR beta chain. These data come from a study of blood T cell repertoires in COVID-19. Study overall: Both acute and convalescent COVID-19 samples were obtained from the United States, Italy and Spain.

The CDR3 totals 15 residues. V dropped 5 bases and J dropped 3 bases, with 17 bases sitting between them. Looked up from germline, CDR1 is MNHNY and CDR2 is SVGAGI (reference sequence). Generated by immunoSEQ multiplex PCR, the TCRdb table keeps only in-frame clones and is missing some. Of some 200,000 clones in the sample, 82% were seen once. The sample comprised peripheral blood. This TCR came from a woman in her 70s with COVID-19, enrolled during active disease. This sequence joins TRBV6-6 and TRBJ2-7; TRBD2 might be the D (5 bases). The DNA of the CDR3 is TGTGCCAGCAGTGACCGGAGCGACGGGATCTACGAGCAGTACTTC. Amino acid sequence: CASSDRSDGIYEQYF.